This T cell receptor (beta chain) was sequenced during a study of T-cell reconstitution after alpha-beta-depleted transplantation in children. This clonotype was picked up a small number of times. Between the trimmed V and J ends, which lost 0 bases and 2 bases, there was a span of 8 bases. Germline assignment: CDR1 KGHSH and CDR2 LQKENI. The CDR3 totals 14 residues. A library of TCRbeta sequences, prepared with unique molecular identifiers, was generated. TCRdb analysed the PCR reads with MiXCR anew, one entry per CDR3 protein. Here the sample spans hundreds of thousands of distinct CDR3 sequences, 16% being singletons.

This chain joins TRBV18 and TRBJ2-7; possibly TRBD2 for D (5 bases). The specimen comprised PBMCs from the stem cell graft donor, sampled from the stem cell graft. The clonotype originates from a human donor who donated a stem cell graft to a child with acute myeloid leukemia. CDR3 protein: CASSPPRGTYEQYF. The CDR3 DNA is TGTGCCAGCTCACCACCAAGAGGGACCTACGAGCAGTACTTC.